Below are 20 T cell receptor beta chains sequenced from a single sample in a study of T cells in Graves' hyperthyroidism and ophthalmopathy. Amplified regions were TCR beta CDR3 sequences from RNA transcripts. The HTBI set primed first-round TCR CDR3 RT-PCR. TCRdb re-analysed the multiplex PCR reads in MiXCR, keeping a single row per CDR3 protein. The data hold fewer than 650,000 distinct CDR3 sequences, with about 15% observed a single time. The specimen sequenced was blood. The receptor source for this set is a woman aged 40 to 50 with Graves' ophthalmopathy.

The V and J genes are TRBV4-3 and TRBJ2-7; TRBD1 agrees at 9 bases. This CDR3 has 13 residues. The trim removed 4 bases at V and 12 bases at J, leaving 10 bases unmatched. Germline V CDR1 and CDR2: LGHNA, YSLEER. CDR3 in DNA: TGCGCCAGCAGCCCGGGACAGGGATCCAAGGGGTACTTC. Its translation: CASSPGQGSKGYF.

In this sample, this clonotype turned up many times. The V and J genes are TRBV25-1 and TRBJ2-7; D uncertain. Germline V gives CDR1 MGHDK, CDR2 SYGVNS. The CDR3 is 11 residues long. Trimming left V 4 bases short and J 3 bases short, with 4 bases between. The CDR3 region is CASSAIYEQYF. The DNA of the CDR3 is TGTGCCAGCAGTGCTATCTACGAGCAGTACTTC.

This clonotype was found many times. This chain connects TRBV18 to TRBJ2-5, with a possible D match to TRBD1 (6 bases). V was clipped by 3 bases and J by 2 bases, with 16 bases between them. CDR1 is KGHSH and CDR2 is LQKENI in the germline V gene. This CDR3 is built from 16 residues. CDR3 DNA sequence: TGTGCCAGCTCACCGACCGGGACACCATTACAAGAGACCCAGTACTTC. Its translation: CASSPTGTPLQETQYF.

This clonotype was observed a few times. At one end, the junction sequence differs from germline, possibly due to a read error. The chain has TRBV12-3 or TRBV12-4 and TRBJ2-5; unclear D gene. The CDR3 totals 14 residues. The CDR3 DNA follows: TGTGCCATCAGTTTGGGTAATAGCTTTCTGACCCAGTACTTC. Translating it yields CAISLGNSFLTQYF.

This clonotype was recorded many times. V is TRBV6-5 and J is TRBJ2-7; weak D call: TRBD2 (6 bases). Trimming took 2 bases from V and 3 from J, leaving 14 bases between them. This CDR3 region has 15 residues. Germline CDR1 and CDR2: MNHEY and SVGAGI. The CDR3 here is CASSYQTGTRYEQYF. As DNA, the CDR3 is TGTGCCAGCAGTTACCAGACCGGGACTCGCTACGAGCAGTACTTC.

This clonotype has just a few counts. The chain uses TRBV7-3 and TRBJ2-2, with D tentatively TRBD2 (6 bases). V lost 3 bases, J lost 10 bases, and 12 bases lay in between. Per germline, CDR1 SGHTA and CDR2 FQGTGA. The CDR3 is 13 residues long. CDR3 coding DNA: TGTGCCAGCAGCTTTTTGGGGGAGGCGGAGCTGTTTTTT. It yields the protein CASSFLGEAELFF.

This clonotype appeared many times. The genes are TRBV7-6 and TRBJ2-7, with 7 bases aligning to TRBD1. V lost 5 bases and J lost 5; bases outside the gene matches: 6. In germline, CDR1 is SGHVS, CDR2 FNYEAQ. CDR3 size: 13 residues. The CDR3 coding sequence is TGTGCCAGCAGCCCCGGACAGGTCCACGAGCAGTACTTC. Amino acids: CASSPGQVHEQYF.

This clonotype occurred many times. A much larger clone is a single base away; this may be a read error. The rearrangement uses TRBV6-2 or TRBV6-3 and TRBJ2-7; maybe TRBD2 (6 bases). Germline V CDR1 and CDR2: MNHEY, SVGEGT. CDR3 length: 12 amino acids. V lost 5 bases, J lost 4 bases, and 9 bases lay in between. CDR3 DNA: TGTGCCAGCAGTGGGGGGTGGTACGAGCAGTACTTC. Its translation: CASSGGWYEQYF.

The chain uses TRBV18 and TRBJ2-5, with a tentative D call TRBD1 (5 bases). Germline CDR1 is KGHSH and CDR2 is LQKENI. Trimming took off 8 bases at V and 0 bases at J, with 13 bases between the two ends. This CDR3 has 14 amino acids. The CDR3 sequence: CASTIRTNQETQYF. The DNA for the CDR3 is TGTGCCAGCACAATAAGGACAAACCAAGAGACCCAGTACTTC.

Concerning this clonotype itself: A much larger clone differs from this one at a single base, so this may be a read error. The CDR3 end shows no conserved phenylalanine or tryptophan, and so a read error is likely. The chain employs TRBV3-1 and TRBJ2-2; D is perhaps TRBD2 (5 bases). V was cut by 0 bases and J by 8 bases, with 7 bases left in between. Germline CDR1 reads LGHDT; CDR2 reads YNNKEL (reference sequence). The CDR3 extends over 13 amino acids. The CDR3 is CASSQERRGELFL. The CDR3 nucleotides read TGTGCCAGCAGCCAAGAGAGGAGGGGGGAGCTGTTTCTT.

The V and J genes are TRBV6-1 and TRBJ2-4; tentative D call: TRBD2 (5 bases). Germline CDR1 reads MNHNS; CDR2 reads SASEGT. This CDR3 has 13 amino acids. The V and J ends lost 3 bases and 9 bases respectively, with 12 bases between them. CDR3 bases: TGTGCCAGCAGTGATCAGGACCGGGGCATTCAGTACTTC. Its translation: CASSDQDRGIQYF.

This clonotype has ten or more counts. CDR3 nucleotide sequence: TGTGCCAGCAGCTCTAGCCCAGACTACGAGCAGTACTTC. It codes for CASSSSPDYEQYF. The chain recombines TRBV9 with TRBJ2-7, with TRBD2 as a possible D gene (5 bases). The CDR3 covers 13 residues. Germline assignment: CDR1 SGDLS and CDR2 YYNGEE. V was pared by 4 bases and J by 3 bases, with 11 bases between.

This clonotype was picked up a small number of times. The chain combines TRBV6-2 or TRBV6-3 with TRBJ2-1, with D tentatively TRBD2 (6 bases). The CDR3 is made up of 15 amino acids. Germline V gives CDR1 MNHEY, CDR2 SVGEGT. The V end was cut by 7 bases, the J end by 6 bases, with 19 bases between. The CDR3 region is CASTEEGGGFNEQFF. The CDR3 region has the DNA TGTGCCAGCACCGAGGAAGGCGGAGGGTTCAATGAGCAGTTCTTC.

In this sample, this clonotype turned up many times. This chain links TRBV20-1 with TRBJ2-5; TRBD2 aligns across 12 bases. CDR1 and CDR2 (germline): DFQATT, SNEGSKA (reference sequence). The CDR3 totals 16 residues. The J segment lost 5 bases and the V segment lost 3 bases, leaving 10 bases of the junction unmatched. CDR3: CSASGLAGGSTETQYF. The CDR3 nucleotides read TGCAGTGCTAGTGGGCTAGCGGGAGGGTCTACGGAGACCCAGTACTTC.

This clonotype was detected many times. The chain couples TRBV14 to TRBJ1-5; D unresolved. This CDR3 comprises 12 residues. CDR1 and CDR2 (germline): SGHDN, FVKESK. V was pared by 1 base and J by 9 bases, with 7 bases between. CDR3 bases: TGTGCCAGCAGCCAAGGACCTTGGCCCCAGCATTTT. It codes for CASSQGPWPQHF.

There are many counts of this clonotype. This chain joins TRBV19 and TRBJ1-5, with D possibly being TRBD1 (5 bases). V shed 0 bases and J shed 0 bases, with 12 bases lying between them. CDR1 LNHDA and CDR2 SQIVND come from the germline V gene (reference sequence). This CDR3 is built from 17 residues. The CDR3 DNA follows: TGTGCCAGTAGTATAGATCGGGGACGGTATAGCAATCAGCCCCAGCATTTT. Protein: CASSIDRGRYSNQPQHF.

This clonotype was picked up many times. This sequence joins TRBV27 and TRBJ2-4, with TRBD1 matching over 7 bases. This CDR3 is built from 18 residues. Looked up from germline, CDR1 is MNHEY and CDR2 is SMNVEV (reference sequence). V shed 5 bases, J shed 0 bases, and the junction held 13 bases outside the gene matches. The CDR3 DNA is TGTGCCAGCAGTCGCGACTTCCGGGACAGACTAGCCAAAAACATTCAGTACTTC. Protein sequence: CASSRDFRDRLAKNIQYF.

This clonotype was observed many times. The V call is TRBV6-5, the J call TRBJ2-7; TRBD1 aligns across 7 bases. The CDR3 consists of 14 residues. The V gene end was trimmed by 4 bases and the J gene end by 6 bases; junction bases not matched to a gene: 9. In germline, CDR1 is MNHEY, CDR2 SVGAGI. The CDR3 reads CASSFRQGPGEQYF. CDR3 nucleotide sequence: TGTGCCAGCAGTTTCCGACAGGGACCGGGCGAGCAGTACTTC.

The chain carries TRBV6-1 and TRBJ1-6; D may be TRBD1 (5 bases). Germline loops: CDR1 MNHNS, CDR2 SASEGT. This CDR3 comprises 13 residues. Trimming took 6 bases from V and 14 from J, leaving 17 bases between them. The CDR3 reads CASRAITGLALHF. The CDR3 region has the DNA TGTGCCAGCAGGGCCATTACAGGATTGGCCCTCCACTTT.

Ten or more counts support this clonotype. The rearrangement links TRBV4-1 to TRBJ1-5, with D possibly being TRBD1 (6 bases). Germline CDR1 MGHRA, CDR2 YSYEKL. The CDR3 totals 14 residues. V was pared by 1 base and J by 10 bases, with 14 bases between. CDR3 residues: CASSQVQGQRPQHF. The CDR3 DNA sequence: TGCGCCAGCAGCCAAGTCCAGGGGCAGAGACCCCAGCATTTT.